This T cell receptor beta chain was identified in a study of cytomegalovirus exposure and HLA in healthy donors. This clone has a handful of counts. The CDR3 length is 13 residues. With V trimmed by 1 base and J by 7 bases, 0 bases remained unmatched. CDR1 is LNHDA, CDR2 SQIVND, per germline (reference sequence). Profiling relied on immunoSEQ multiplex PCR, and the TCRdb table lists in-frame clones only, not all of them. This table holds around 130,000 clones, roughly 90% found once. The chain combines TRBV19 with TRBJ1-1, with TRBD1 matching 10 bases. The sample was PBMCs. The clonotype originates from a man aged 30 to 45 in good health and CMV-seronegative. DNA for the CDR3: TGTGCCAGTAGTATAGGGACAGGGGGTGAAGCTTTCTTT. Protein product: CASSIGTGGEAFF.